The sequence of this TCR beta chain was determined in a study of T cell responses to AZD1222 COVID-19 vaccine. With V trimmed by 10 bases and J by 5 bases, 6 bases remained unmatched. Per the germline V gene, CDR1 is ENHRY and CDR2 is SYGVKD. This CDR3 has 12 amino acids. Study-wide results and limits: Spike regions recognized by vaccine-associated CD4 TCRs spanned the protein, led by 160-218 and 743-854.

TCRdb keeps only in-frame clones here, not all; method: immunoSEQ multiplex PCR. The table lists 150,000 or so clones, 93% of them singletons. Regarding this clone: Antigen specificity is unknown.

This sample comprised peripheral blood, obtained on day 0 of AZD1222 vaccination. V is TRBV10-3 and J is TRBJ2-5, with 8 bases aligning to TRBD2. This TCR derives from an adult in good health. The CDR3, as DNA: TGTGCCACAGGACTAGCCCATGAGACCCAGTACTTC. Amino acid sequence: CATGLAHETQYF.